Below, 19 T cell receptor beta chains from the same sample are listed, as sequenced in a study of response to subunit inactivated influenza vaccine. TCRdb used MiXCR to reprocess the RT-PCR reads, holding one entry per CDR3 protein. The sample shows hundreds of thousands of distinct CDR3 sequences, 14% of them seen only once. The material sequenced was PBMCs from blood, taken roughly 2 weeks before vaccination. Receptors were obtained from a man between 45 and 60 years old who received an inactivated influenza vaccine.

This clonotype showed up just a few times. This sequence joins TRBV5-6 and TRBJ2-1; 14 positions match TRBD2. Germline trimming cut 1 base from V and 5 bases from J; bases unmatched to any gene: 5. The germline V gene encodes CDR1 SGHDT and CDR2 YYEEEE. The CDR3 has 17 amino acids. For the CDR3, the DNA is TGTGCCAGCAGCTTGACGGGACTAGCGGGAGCACACAATGAGCAGTTCTTC. Its protein product is CASSLTGLAGAHNEQFF. Full variable domain (rest looked up from reference TRBV5-6 and TRBJ2-1): DAGVTQSPTHLIKTRGQQVTLRCSPKSGHDTVSWYQQALGQGPQFIFQYYEEEERQRGNFPDRFSGHQFPNYSSELNVNALLLGDSALYLCASSLTGLAGAHNEQFFGPGTRLTVL.

The chain employs TRBV10-2 and TRBJ2-7; 10 bases agree with TRBD1. The CDR3 extends over 15 amino acids. The germline gives CDR1 WSHSY, CDR2 SAAADI. The V gene end was trimmed by 11 bases and the J gene end by 4 bases; junction bases not matched to a gene: 14. The CDR3 here is CASKGPGQGTYEQYF. CDR3 bases: TGCGCCTCAAAAGGACCGGGACAGGGGACGTACGAGCAGTACTTC.

The chain recombines TRBV7-2 with TRBJ1-6, with 7 bases that match TRBD1. Germline lookup yields CDR1 SGHTA and CDR2 FQGNSA. V trimming: 5 bases; J trimming: 9 bases; junction bases outside the gene matches: 4. The CDR3 runs to 13 residues. CDR3 amino acids: CASSPQGVSPLHF. CDR3 sequence (DNA): TGTGCCAGCAGCCCTCAGGGGGTTTCACCCCTCCACTTT.

This chain connects TRBV20-1 to TRBJ2-1, with a possible D match to TRBD2 (7 bases). The CDR3 has 17 amino acids. V lost 6 bases to trimming and J lost 0 bases, with 21 bases between them. CDR1 is DFQATT, CDR2 SNEGSKA, per germline (reference sequence). The CDR3 DNA sequence: TGCAGTGCGACCGTGCTAGCGGAGGGGGTCTCCTACAATGAGCAGTTCTTC. Protein: CSATVLAEGVSYNEQFF.

This clonotype was observed at least ten times. The chain has TRBV18 and TRBJ1-5; TRBD1 matches at 9 bases. Germline-derived CDR1 and CDR2 are KGHSH and LQKENI. The CDR3 runs to 16 residues. V dropped 3 bases and J dropped 9; count of bases not matched to a gene: 12. The CDR3 reads CASSPGGTGSLRPQHF. As DNA, the CDR3 is TGTGCCAGCTCACCTGGTGGGACAGGGAGCCTTAGGCCCCAGCATTTT.

This chain uses TRBV10-3 with TRBJ2-7, with 10 bases aligning to TRBD2. Germline CDR1 reads ENHRY; CDR2 reads SYGVKD. V gave up 11 bases and J gave up 11 bases; unmatched junction bases: 15. CDR3 size: 13 residues. CDR3 coding DNA: TGTGCCTCCTCCACACTAGCGGGGCCTGGTGAGTACTTC. Translating gives CASSTLAGPGEYF.

The chain joins TRBV11-2 to TRBJ2-3, with D possibly being TRBD1 (5 bases). The CDR3 runs to 15 residues. The germline V gene encodes CDR1 SGHAT and CDR2 FQNNGV. Trimming cost V 0 bases and J 1 base, with 8 bases left between them. The DNA for the CDR3 is TGTGCCAGCAGCTTAGACAGGGCCGGCACAGATACGCAGTATTTT. As protein: CASSLDRAGTDTQYF.

This clonotype was seen a handful of times. V gene TRBV3-1 combines with J gene TRBJ2-3, with 8 positions matching TRBD2. The CDR3 has 18 amino acids. With V trimmed by 2 bases and J by 2 bases, 12 bases remained unmatched. Per the germline V gene, CDR1 is LGHDT and CDR2 is YNNKEL (reference sequence). The CDR3 DNA follows: TGTGCCAGCAGCCAATGGTCCGACGGGGGGGGGCCCACAGATACGCAGTATTTT. This codes for CASSQWSDGGGPTDTQYF.

The rearrangement uses TRBV6-1 and TRBJ1-5; no reliable D call. Per the germline V gene, CDR1 is MNHNS and CDR2 is SASEGT. Trimming cost V 7 bases and J 2 bases, with 15 bases left between them. This CDR3 has 15 residues. The CDR3 loop is CASTRSPGGNQPQHF. The CDR3 nucleotides read TGTGCCAGCACTAGATCTCCCGGGGGCAATCAGCCCCAGCATTTT.

This chain connects TRBV10-3 to TRBJ1-1; 8 bases agree with TRBD1. The CDR3 has 15 residues. With V trimmed by 3 bases and J by 5 bases, 8 bases remained unmatched. Germline V gives CDR1 ENHRY, CDR2 SYGVKD. For the CDR3, the DNA is TGTGCCATCAGTGAAGAGACAGGGGTTCTAACTGAAGCTTTCTTT. Its translation is CAISEETGVLTEAFF.

The rearrangement links TRBV6-2 or TRBV6-3 to TRBJ2-1; weak D call: TRBD1 (6 bases). Germline V CDR1 and CDR2: MNHEY, SVGEGT. Trimming shortened V by 2 bases and J by 7 bases, and 12 bases separated the two germline ends. The CDR3 is 14 residues long. The CDR3 nucleotides read TGTGCCAGCAGTTACCTAAGGACAGCTAATGAGCAGTTCTTC. Its translation is CASSYLRTANEQFF.

This clonotype has just a few counts. This sequence joins TRBV12-3 or TRBV12-4 and TRBJ2-2; D perhaps matches TRBD1 (5 bases). This CDR3 contains 17 residues. V dropped 2 bases and J dropped 6 bases, with 19 bases sitting between them. The CDR3 loop reads CASSLMPGQSWAGELFF. The CDR3 bases are TGTGCCAGCAGTTTAATGCCAGGGCAGTCGTGGGCCGGGGAGCTGTTTTTT.

The V call is TRBV7-6, the J call TRBJ2-2, with D possibly matching TRBD2 (5 bases). The V end lost 2 bases, the J end lost 3 bases, and 19 bases lay between the germline ends. The CDR3 is 18 residues long. CDR1 is SGHVS, CDR2 FNYEAQ, per germline. DNA for the CDR3: TGTGCCAGCAGCTTACTGTCTGGACGGCTGAGGGACACCGGGGAGCTGTTTTTT. It specifies CASSLLSGRLRDTGELFF.

The sample holds a few counts of this clonotype. The chain uses TRBV4-3 and TRBJ1-2; D is unresolved. Germline lookup yields CDR1 LGHNA and CDR2 YSLEER. The V gene lost 2 bases and the J gene lost 4 bases, with 14 bases spanning the gap. The CDR3 consists of 15 residues. CDR3 in DNA: TGCGCCAGCAGCCAACAAACCTGGGGAGGCTATGGCTACACCTTC. Translating it yields CASSQQTWGGYGYTF.

This clonotype turned up a few times. The rearrangement links TRBV11-1 to TRBJ1-1; D is perhaps TRBD1 (5 bases). The V gene's germline CDR1 is SGHAT and CDR2 FQDESV (reference sequence). The CDR3 loop spans 13 amino acids. The ends were cut back, 4 bases at V and 7 bases at J, with 13 bases in the middle. This CDR3 reads CASSSRRGYEAFF. The CDR3 nucleotides are TGTGCCAGCAGCTCAAGACGGGGGTATGAAGCTTTCTTT.

The chain links TRBV12-3 or TRBV12-4 to TRBJ1-5; D uncertain. The CDR3 extends over 17 amino acids. V lost 0 bases to trimming and J lost 0 bases, with 12 bases between them. The CDR3 here is CASSLARRQYSNQPQHF. The CDR3 nucleotides are TGTGCCAGCAGTTTAGCCCGGAGGCAGTATAGCAATCAGCCCCAGCATTTT.

This clonotype was observed a handful of times. The chain employs TRBV29-1 and TRBJ2-1; 9 positions match TRBD2. The germline V gene has CDR1 SQVTM and CDR2 ANQGSEA. V trimming: 4 bases; J trimming: 3 bases; junction bases outside the gene matches: 4. The CDR3 consists of 14 residues. The chain's CDR3 is CSVASGAVYNEQFF. The CDR3 DNA reads TGCAGCGTTGCTAGCGGGGCAGTCTACAATGAGCAGTTCTTC.

This clonotype was detected only a few times. V usage is TRBV4-1 and J usage is TRBJ2-1, with 10 bases that match TRBD2. The CDR3 is 17 residues long. CDR1 and CDR2 from the germline V gene are MGHRA and YSYEKL. Germline trimming cut 4 bases from V and 2 bases from J; bases unmatched to any gene: 8. CDR3 loop: CASSRLGLAEPYNEQFF. The CDR3 DNA sequence: TGCGCCAGCAGCCGGCTTGGACTAGCGGAACCCTACAATGAGCAGTTCTTC.

Only a few counts were recorded for this clonotype. V gene TRBV6-2 or TRBV6-3 combines with J gene TRBJ1-1; no clear D. The germline CDR1 and CDR2 sequences are MNHEY and SVGEGT. Trimming left V 4 bases short and J 7 bases short, with 13 bases between. The CDR3 is made up of 13 amino acids. The chain's CDR3 is CASSFLDGFEAFF. CDR3 nucleotides: TGTGCCAGCAGTTTCCTTGACGGCTTTGAAGCTTTCTTT.